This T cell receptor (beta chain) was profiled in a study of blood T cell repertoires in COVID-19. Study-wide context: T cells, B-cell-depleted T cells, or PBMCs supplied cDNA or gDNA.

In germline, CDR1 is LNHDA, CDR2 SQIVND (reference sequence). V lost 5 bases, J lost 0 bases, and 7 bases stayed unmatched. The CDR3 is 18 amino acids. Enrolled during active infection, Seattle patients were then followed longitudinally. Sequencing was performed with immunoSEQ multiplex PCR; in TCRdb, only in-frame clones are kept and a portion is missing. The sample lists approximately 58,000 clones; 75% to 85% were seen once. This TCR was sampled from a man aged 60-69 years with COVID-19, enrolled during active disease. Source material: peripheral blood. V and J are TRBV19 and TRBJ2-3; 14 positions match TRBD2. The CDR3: CASSPGTSGGPSTDTQYF. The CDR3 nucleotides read TGTGCCAGTAGTCCTGGGACTAGCGGGGGCCCAAGCACAGATACGCAGTATTTT.